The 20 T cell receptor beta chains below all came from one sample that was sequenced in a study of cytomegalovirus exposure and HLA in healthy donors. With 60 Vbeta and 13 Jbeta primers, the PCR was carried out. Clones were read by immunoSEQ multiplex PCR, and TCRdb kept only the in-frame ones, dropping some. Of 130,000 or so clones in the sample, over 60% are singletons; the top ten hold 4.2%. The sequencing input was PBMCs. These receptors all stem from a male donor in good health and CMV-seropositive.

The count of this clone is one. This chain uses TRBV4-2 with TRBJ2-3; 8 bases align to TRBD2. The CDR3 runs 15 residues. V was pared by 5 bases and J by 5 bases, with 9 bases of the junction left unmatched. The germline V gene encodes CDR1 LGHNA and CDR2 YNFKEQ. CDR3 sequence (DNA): TGTGCCAGCAGCGCGGGACTAGTCGGTGGAGATACGCAGTATTTT. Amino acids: CASSAGLVGGDTQYF.

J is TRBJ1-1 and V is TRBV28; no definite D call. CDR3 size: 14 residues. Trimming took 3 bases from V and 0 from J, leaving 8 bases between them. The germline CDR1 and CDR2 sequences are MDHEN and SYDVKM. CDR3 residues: CASSLVNMNTEAFF. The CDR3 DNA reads TGTGCCAGCAGTTTGGTGAACATGAACACTGAAGCTTTCTTT.

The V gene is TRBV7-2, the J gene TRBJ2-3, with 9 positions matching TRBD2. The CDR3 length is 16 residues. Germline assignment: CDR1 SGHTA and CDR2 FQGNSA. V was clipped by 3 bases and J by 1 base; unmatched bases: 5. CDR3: CASSLTSGMGTDTQYF. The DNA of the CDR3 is TGTGCCAGCAGCTTGACTAGCGGAATGGGCACAGATACGCAGTATTTT.

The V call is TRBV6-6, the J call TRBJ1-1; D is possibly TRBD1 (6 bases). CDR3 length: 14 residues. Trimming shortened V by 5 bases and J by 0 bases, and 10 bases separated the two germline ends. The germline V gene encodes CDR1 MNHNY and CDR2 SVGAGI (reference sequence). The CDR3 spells CASSLGQLNTEAFF. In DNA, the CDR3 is TGTGCCAGCAGTCTAGGACAGCTGAACACTGAAGCTTTCTTT.

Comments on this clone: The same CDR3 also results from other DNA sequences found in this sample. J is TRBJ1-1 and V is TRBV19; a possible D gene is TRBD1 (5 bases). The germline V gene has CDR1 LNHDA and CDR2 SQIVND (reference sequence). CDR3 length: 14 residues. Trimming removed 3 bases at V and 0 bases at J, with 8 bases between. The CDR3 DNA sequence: TGTGCCAGTAGTATCCGACAGCTGAACACTGAAGCTTTCTTT. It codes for CASSIRQLNTEAFF.

The DNA of the CDR3 is TGTGCCAGCAGTCGTACCGGGACAGGGAACACTGAAGCTTTCTTT. Its translation: CASSRTGTGNTEAFF. The chain carries TRBV6-6 and TRBJ1-1, with TRBD1 matching over 8 bases. CDR1 is MNHNY, CDR2 SVGAGI, per germline (reference sequence). V gave up 5 bases and J gave up 1 base; unmatched junction bases: 6. CDR3 length: 15 residues.

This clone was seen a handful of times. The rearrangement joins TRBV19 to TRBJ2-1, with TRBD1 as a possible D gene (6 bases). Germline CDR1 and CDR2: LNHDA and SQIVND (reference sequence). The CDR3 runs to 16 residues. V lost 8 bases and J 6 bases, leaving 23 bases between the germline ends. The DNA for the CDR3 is TGTGCCAGTCCTACCCCGCTCTGGGGGCCGTCCAATGAGCAGTTCTTC. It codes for CASPTPLWGPSNEQFF.

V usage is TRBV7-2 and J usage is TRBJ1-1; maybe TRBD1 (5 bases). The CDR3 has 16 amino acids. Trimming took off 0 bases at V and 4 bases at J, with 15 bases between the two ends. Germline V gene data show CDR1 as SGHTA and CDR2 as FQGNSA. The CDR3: CASSLALQVAVTEAFF. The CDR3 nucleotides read TGTGCCAGCAGCTTAGCATTACAGGTCGCTGTCACTGAAGCTTTCTTT.

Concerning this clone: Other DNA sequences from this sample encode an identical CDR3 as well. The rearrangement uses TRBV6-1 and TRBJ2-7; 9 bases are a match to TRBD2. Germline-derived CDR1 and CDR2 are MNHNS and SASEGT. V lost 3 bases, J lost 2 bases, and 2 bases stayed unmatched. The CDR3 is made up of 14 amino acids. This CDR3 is CASSEGLAPYEQYF. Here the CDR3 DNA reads TGTGCCAGCAGTGAGGGACTAGCACCCTACGAGCAGTACTTC.

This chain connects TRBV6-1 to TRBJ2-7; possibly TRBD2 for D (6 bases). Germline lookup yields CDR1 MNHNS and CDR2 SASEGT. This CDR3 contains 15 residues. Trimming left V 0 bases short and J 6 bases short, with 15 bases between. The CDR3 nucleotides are TGTGCCAGCAGTGAAGCGGTGGGACTCCATGGCGAGCAGTACTTC. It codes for CASSEAVGLHGEQYF.

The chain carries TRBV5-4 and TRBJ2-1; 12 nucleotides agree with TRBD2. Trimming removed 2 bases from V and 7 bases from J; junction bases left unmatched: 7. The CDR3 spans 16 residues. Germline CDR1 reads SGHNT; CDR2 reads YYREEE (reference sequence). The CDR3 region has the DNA TGTGCCAGCAGCTTTCCGACTAGCGGGAGATCGAATGAGCAGTTCTTC. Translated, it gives CASSFPTSGRSNEQFF.

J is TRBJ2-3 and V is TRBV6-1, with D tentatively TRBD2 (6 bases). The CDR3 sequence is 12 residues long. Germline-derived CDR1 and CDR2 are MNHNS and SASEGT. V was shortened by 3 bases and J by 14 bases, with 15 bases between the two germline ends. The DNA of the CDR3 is TGTGCCAGCAGTGACACTCCCCGGGGGATGTATTTT. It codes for CASSDTPRGMYF.

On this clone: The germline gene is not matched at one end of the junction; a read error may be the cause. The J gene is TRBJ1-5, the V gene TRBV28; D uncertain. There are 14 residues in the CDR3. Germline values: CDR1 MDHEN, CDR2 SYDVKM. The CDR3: CASRILGSSQPQHF. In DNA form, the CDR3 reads TGTGCCAGCAGGATCCTCGGTAGCAGTCAGCCCCAGCATTTT. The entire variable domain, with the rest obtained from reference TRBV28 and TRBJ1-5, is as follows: DVKVTQSSRYLVKRTGEKVFLECVQDMDHENMFWYRQDPGLGLRLIYFSYDVKMKEKGDIPEGYSVSREKKERFSLILESASTNQTSMYLCASRILGSSQPQHFGDGTRLSIL.

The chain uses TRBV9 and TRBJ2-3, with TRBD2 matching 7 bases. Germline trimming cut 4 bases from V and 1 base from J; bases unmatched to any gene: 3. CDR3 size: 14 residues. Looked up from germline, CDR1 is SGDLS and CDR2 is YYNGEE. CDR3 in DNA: TGTGCCAGCAGCCGCCGGGGGGGCACAGATACGCAGTATTTT. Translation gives CASSRRGGTDTQYF.

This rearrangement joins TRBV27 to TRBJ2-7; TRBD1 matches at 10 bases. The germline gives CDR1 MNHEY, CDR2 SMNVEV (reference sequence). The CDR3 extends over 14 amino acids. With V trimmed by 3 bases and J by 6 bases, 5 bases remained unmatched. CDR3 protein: CASSFTGTGVEQYF. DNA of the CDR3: TGTGCCAGCAGTTTTACCGGGACAGGGGTCGAGCAGTACTTC.

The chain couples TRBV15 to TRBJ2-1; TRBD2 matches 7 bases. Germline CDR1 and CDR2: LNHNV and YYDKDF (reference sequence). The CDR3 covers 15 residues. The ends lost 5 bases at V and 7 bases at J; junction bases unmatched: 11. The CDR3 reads CATSPPPTSLNEQFF. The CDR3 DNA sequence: TGTGCCACCAGCCCCCCTCCGACTAGCTTGAATGAGCAGTTCTTC.

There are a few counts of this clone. CDR3 nucleotides: TGTGCCACAAACAGGGCGCTGAATGAAAAACTGTTTTTT. It is translated as CATNRALNEKLFF. J is TRBJ1-4 and V is TRBV28; TRBD1 is a possible D gene (6 bases). With 10 bases removed from V and 5 bases from J, the gap between germline ends came to 14 bases. The V gene's germline CDR1 is MDHEN and CDR2 SYDVKM. This CDR3 comprises 13 residues.

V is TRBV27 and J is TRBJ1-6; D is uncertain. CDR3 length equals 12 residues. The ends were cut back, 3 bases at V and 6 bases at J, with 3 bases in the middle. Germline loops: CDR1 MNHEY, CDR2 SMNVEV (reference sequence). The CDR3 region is CASSFINSPLHF. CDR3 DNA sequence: TGTGCCAGCAGTTTCATTAATTCACCCCTCCACTTT.

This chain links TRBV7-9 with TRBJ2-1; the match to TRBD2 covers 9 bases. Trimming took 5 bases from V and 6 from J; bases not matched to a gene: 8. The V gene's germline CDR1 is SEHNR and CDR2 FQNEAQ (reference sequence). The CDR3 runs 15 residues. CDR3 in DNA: TGTGCCAGCAGCCCTAGCGGGATCTCCCTCAATGAGCAGTTCTTC. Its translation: CASSPSGISLNEQFF.

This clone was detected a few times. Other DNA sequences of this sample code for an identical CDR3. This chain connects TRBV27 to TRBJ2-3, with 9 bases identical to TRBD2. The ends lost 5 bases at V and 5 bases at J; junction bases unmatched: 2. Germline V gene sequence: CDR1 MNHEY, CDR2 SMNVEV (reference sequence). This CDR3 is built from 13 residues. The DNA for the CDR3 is TGTGCCAGCAGTGCGGGGGGGGGAGATACGCAGTATTTT. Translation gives CASSAGGGDTQYF.